This is a list of T cell receptor beta chains from one sample in a study of early T cells in non-severe SARS-CoV-2 infection. TCRdb reprocessed the 5' RACE reads via MiXCR and lists one record per CDR3 protein. The sample includes about 72,000 distinct CDR3 sequences, around a tenth of them seen just once. This material consisted of whole blood, taken at baseline. The origin of the receptors is an adult who was a healthcare worker with PCR-confirmed SARS-CoV-2 infection or an uninfected control (not recorded which). Each CDR3 is given with its conserved first and last residue. A D gene is named only where the DNA matches it firmly. Where a row states a size, it is once, few, many or the class of an expanded clone; other rows omit it.

J: TRBJ1-3; size: .; D: .; V: TRBV30; DNA: TGTGCCTGGAGTCCTCAGGACTCTTCCTCTGGAAACACCATATATTTT; CDR3: CAWSPQDSSSGNTIYF
J: TRBJ2-1; size: .; D: TRBD2; V: TRBV6-2/TRBV6-3; DNA: TGTGCCAGCGCGGGGGGTAGCTCCTACAATGAGCAGTTCTTC; CDR3: CASAGGSSYNEQFF
J: TRBJ2-1; size: .; D: .; V: TRBV9; DNA: TGTGCCAGCAGTGTCCAGGGGAATTTCTACAATGAGCAGTTCTTC; CDR3: CASSVQGNFYNEQFF
J: TRBJ1-1; size: few; D: .; V: TRBV3-1; DNA: TGTGCCAGCAGCCCCTCGACGGGAGGGCTGAAAGCTTTCTTT; CDR3: CASSPSTGGLKAFF
J: TRBJ2-2; size: .; D: .; V: TRBV6-2/TRBV6-3; DNA: TGTGCCAGCAGTTACCCAGAGAACACCGGGGAGCTGTTTTTT; CDR3: CASSYPENTGELFF
J: TRBJ2-1; size: few; D: .; V: TRBV27; DNA: TGTGCCAGCAGTTTATTAGGGGCGCGGGAGCAGTTCTTC; CDR3: CASSLLGAREQFF
J: TRBJ2-2; size: many; D: TRBD1; V: TRBV5-5; DNA: TGTGCCAGCAGCTACGTACAGGGGGCTGCCGGGGAGCTGTTTTTT; CDR3: CASSYVQGAAGELFF
J: TRBJ2-1; size: many; D: TRBD2; V: TRBV6-1; DNA: TGTGCCACCAGAAAACAGGGGACTAGCAACTATGAGCAGTTCTTC; CDR3: CATRKQGTSNYEQFF
J: TRBJ2-2; size: many; D: .; V: TRBV9; DNA: TGTGCCAGCAGCGTAGCCCCAGGGACGGGCACCGGGGAGCTGTTTTTT; CDR3: CASSVAPGTGTGELFF
J: TRBJ2-7; size: many; D: .; V: TRBV7-9; DNA: TGTGCCAGCAGCTCCGCTCAGGGGGGGAGCTCCTACGAGCAGTACTTC; CDR3: CASSSAQGGSSYEQYF
J: TRBJ2-7; size: many; D: TRBD2; V: TRBV4-2; DNA: TGTGCCAGCAGCCAAGCGGCGGGGGAGACCTACGAGCAGTACTTC; CDR3: CASSQAAGETYEQYF
J: TRBJ2-7; size: .; D: .; V: TRBV18; DNA: TGTGCCAGCTCACCACGACAGAGCCTCTACGAGCAGTACTTC; CDR3: CASSPRQSLYEQYF
J: TRBJ2-5; size: .; D: .; V: TRBV12-3/TRBV12-4; DNA: TGTGCCAGCAGTTTAGAAGGGAAGACCCAGTACTTC; CDR3: CASSLEGKTQYF
J: TRBJ2-7; size: .; D: .; V: TRBV4-3; DNA: TGCGCCAGCAGCCAAGGGTTAGGGTACGAGCAGTACTTC; CDR3: CASSQGLGYEQYF
J: TRBJ2-3; size: .; D: .; V: TRBV11-3; DNA: TGTGCCAGCAGCCCGCCGGGGCGAGATACGCAGTATTTT; CDR3: CASSPPGRDTQYF
J: TRBJ1-1; size: .; D: .; V: TRBV27; DNA: TGTGCCAGCAGTTTAAACTGGCAGTTGAACACTGAAGCTTTCTTT; CDR3: CASSLNWQLNTEAFF
J: TRBJ2-1; size: few; D: .; V: TRBV29-1; DNA: TGCAGCGGAACCAGGGGCAATGAGCAGTTCTTC; CDR3: CSGTRGNEQFF
J: TRBJ2-1; size: .; D: .; V: TRBV11-2; DNA: TGTGCCAGCAGCCCCCCGGGGGGCGGGGACTTAAATGAGCAGTTCTTC; CDR3: CASSPPGGGDLNEQFF
J: TRBJ2-7; size: .; D: .; V: TRBV10-3; DNA: TGTGCCATCAGTGAGGCTACTAGCGAGCAGTACTTC; CDR3: CAISEATSEQYF
J: TRBJ1-5; size: .; D: .; V: TRBV5-1; DNA: TGCGCCAGCAGCTTGGCGCCCTCGGGCAGCGGTCAGCCCCAGCATTTT; CDR3: CASSLAPSGSGQPQHF
J: TRBJ1-1; size: .; D: .; V: TRBV6-5; DNA: TGTGCCAGCACCTCCGTGAGGGCAGACATGAACACTGAAGCTTTCTTT; CDR3: CASTSVRADMNTEAFF
J: TRBJ1-2; size: many; D: TRBD1; V: TRBV30; DNA: TGTGCCTGGAGTGTAGGGGGCGGGTTATATGGCTACACCTTC; CDR3: CAWSVGGGLYGYTF
J: TRBJ1-2; size: many; D: .; V: TRBV18; DNA: TGTGCCAGCTCACCATCCTCTGGCGATGGCTACACCTTC; CDR3: CASSPSSGDGYTF
J: TRBJ2-2; size: .; D: .; V: TRBV6-2/TRBV6-3; DNA: TGTGCCAGCAGTTATGGCGGGGGCCGCTTTGCGGGGACCGGGGAGCTGTTTTTT; CDR3: CASSYGGGRFAGTGELFF
J: TRBJ2-7; size: .; D: .; V: TRBV20-1; DNA: TGCAGTGCTAGATCTGGCGAGGGGGGCTACGAGCAGTACTTC; CDR3: CSARSGEGGYEQYF
J: TRBJ1-1; size: .; D: TRBD1; V: TRBV27; DNA: TGTGCCACCTCACCCACAGGGGGAACTGAAGCTTTCTTT; CDR3: CATSPTGGTEAFF
J: TRBJ1-2; size: .; D: .; V: TRBV4-3; DNA: TGCGCCAGCAGCCAAGATTTATCCGGGGTTGGCTACACCTTC; CDR3: CASSQDLSGVGYTF
J: TRBJ2-7; size: many; D: .; V: TRBV6-2/TRBV6-3; DNA: TGTGCCAGCAGTCAGGGGTTAAAGCAGTACTTC; CDR3: CASSQGLKQYF
J: TRBJ1-2; size: few; D: .; V: TRBV7-9; DNA: TGTGCCAGCAGCTTAGATCTGGCCGTCTATGGCTACACCTTC; CDR3: CASSLDLAVYGYTF
J: TRBJ2-1; size: .; D: .; V: TRBV11-2; DNA: TGTGCCAGCAGCTTATTTGTTATGGGGGCTGCGGATGAGCAGTTCTTC; CDR3: CASSLFVMGAADEQFF
J: TRBJ2-7; size: .; D: .; V: TRBV7-3; DNA: TGTGCCAGCAGCTTATCCGGGGACGAGCAGTACTTC; CDR3: CASSLSGDEQYF
J: TRBJ2-1; size: few; D: .; V: TRBV11-2; DNA: TGTGCCAGCAGTCGGGACCGGGCCGAAAATGAGCAGTTCTTC; CDR3: CASSRDRAENEQFF
J: TRBJ2-1; size: many; D: TRBD2; V: TRBV7-9; DNA: TGTGCCAGCAGCCCCAGGGGAGCGGGGGCTTACAATGAGCAGTTCTTC; CDR3: CASSPRGAGAYNEQFF
J: TRBJ2-1; size: many; D: .; V: TRBV24-1; DNA: TGTGCCACCAGTGATTTCTACAATGAGCAGTTCTTC; CDR3: CATSDFYNEQFF
J: TRBJ2-1; size: many; D: .; V: TRBV7-2; DNA: TGTGCCAGCAGCGTAAGAGCTACCGGGCTATCCTACAATGAGCAGTTCTTC; CDR3: CASSVRATGLSYNEQFF
J: TRBJ2-2; size: .; D: TRBD2; V: TRBV12-3/TRBV12-4; DNA: TGTGCCAGCAGTTTCTTACTTAGCGGGATGAACACCGGGGAGCTGTTTTTT; CDR3: CASSFLLSGMNTGELFF
J: TRBJ2-5; size: many; D: .; V: TRBV12-3/TRBV12-4; DNA: TGTGCCAGCAGTTTAGGGACAACCGGAGAGACCCAGTACTTC; CDR3: CASSLGTTGETQYF
J: TRBJ2-2; size: many; D: TRBD2; V: TRBV7-3; DNA: TGTGCCAGCAGCTCCGGGGGGACGAACACCGGGGAGCTGTTTTTT; CDR3: CASSSGGTNTGELFF